The clone carrying this T cell receptor beta chain was seen once. This specimen belongs to a study of blood T cell repertoires in COVID-19. Assay used: immunoSEQ multiplex PCR; TCRdb lists only in-frame clones, some missing. The sample lists approximately 200,000 clones; about 85% were seen once. V was clipped by 1 base and J by 2 bases; unmatched bases: 6. Germline CDR1 reads SGHRS; CDR2 reads YFSETQ. The CDR3 length is 16 residues. The clonotype originates from a middle-aged man who had recovered from COVID-19. The chain employs TRBV5-1 and TRBJ2-7; 10 bases agree with TRBD2. Source material: PBMCs or T cells enriched from blood (not recorded which). DNA for the CDR3: TGCGCCAGCAGCTTGAGTCCAGCGGGAGGGGCCTACGAGCAGTACTTC. Protein product: CASSLSPAGGAYEQYF.